Listed here is a single TCR beta chain. Its target antigen remains unknown. No qualities accompany the bases; no much larger clone lies one base away. Taken from the germline V gene, the CDR1 and CDR2 loops are SGHRS and YFSETQ. Taken from cysteine to phenylalanine, the CDR3 has 14 residues. The entry retains the CDR3 DNA only, 42 bases that are in frame from base 1. The junction shows trimming of 0 bases on V and 2 bases on J, plus 8 bases between the germline ends. This record comes from a study of vaccination effects on CD4 cells after COVID-19 (dated by TCRdb to 2022 to 2024). For context, the study as a whole: Participants received two doses of either the BNT162b2 or the mRNA-1273 mRNA SARS-CoV-2 vaccine. The Oncomine TCR Beta short-read assay on an Illumina iSeq 100 was used to sequence cultures from other donors in the study. Pre-vaccine samples were drawn from a couple of convalescent patients 16 days and one week before the first dose, at 142 and 148 days after COVID-19 diagnosis. The full study included ten to eleven COVID-19 convalescent patients and a few SARS-CoV-2-naive healthy vaccine recipients. The study compared SARS-CoV-2 spike-specific CD4+ TCR repertoires before and after mRNA vaccination in COVID-19 convalescent patients and infection-naive vaccine recipients.

The library was produced with the immunoSEQ multiplex PCR assay. DNA from the cultured and isolated CD4+ T cells underwent TCR beta CDR3 sequencing. For the original study's pipeline: Non-productive TCR sequences were discarded, and reads were trimmed to the CDR3 region, with only CDR3s of 7 or more amino acids retained. Antigen-specific clonotypes were identified with the MANAFEST web app by comparing expansion in peptide wells against reference cultures. For clones to be considered positive, expansion at FDR<0.05 versus reference and all other wells, an odds ratio above 5, and a frequency above 0.1% in two replicate wells were required. A clonotype was called cross-reactive if it was significantly expanded both in SARS-CoV-2 spike wells and in at least one common cold coronavirus spike condition. CDR3 similarity was assessed by Levenshtein distance using the stringdist R package, and unrooted trees were constructed with ape in R 3.6.1. TCRdb retrieved this table from immuneACCESS and kept in-frame rearrangements only. Not all clones are present; in checked studies, unresolved V genes account for under half, and no reason is known for the remainder. The V and J calls and clone size were taken over from that table, and D and trimming were inferred from the DNA. Here the sample has 70,000 or so clones; over 65% occur a single time. In total, the top ten clones hold around 5% of the sample.

What the authors observed across the whole study: Both infection-induced and vaccine-induced clones contracted markedly at late post-vaccination timepoints, which is consistent with waning T cell responses. Among convalescent patients, the spike-reactive repertoire after vaccination was made up mainly of new vaccine-induced clones that were largely distinct from the clones induced by infection. The study was limited by a small number of convalescent patients and lacked early post-infection timepoints.

In the ViraFEST assay, PBMC were stimulated with viral peptide pools, and TCR sequencing was then used to find antigen-specific CD4+ T cell clonotypes based on their expansion. After approximately 11 days of culture, CD4+ T cells were isolated with the EasySep CD4+ T cell isolation kit. Convalescent patients had PCR-confirmed SARS-CoV-2 infection between March and December 2020, before Alpha, Beta and Delta variants emerged in the United States. Each well held roughly 2 million PBMC cultured in IMDM containing roughly 5.1% human AB serum, roughly 10 IU/ml IL-2 and gentamicin, along with approximately 10 ug/ml peptides. An HIV-1 Nef peptide pool was used as the negative control culture condition. On days 3 and 7, half of the culture medium was replaced with fresh IL-2-containing medium. Unless otherwise noted, each peptide stimulation condition was cultured in triplicate wells. PBMC were separated from whole blood using Ficoll-Paque Plus gradient centrifugation and were then either cryopreserved at -140C or used fresh. Genomic DNA was extracted from cultured CD4+ T cells with the QIAamp micro DNA kit.

Here the sequenced sample was CD4+ T cells from PBMCs cultured with HIV peptides, taken before COVID-19 vaccination. This sample's cell subset or site label indicates: HIV-1 Nef peptide pool negative control/reference culture. The sequence is built from TRBV5-1 and TRBJ1-2; no confident D gene assignment can be made. This sequence originates from a human donor who had a prior SARS-CoV-2 infection. The bases read TGCGCCAGCAGCTTGGAATCACGGAACTATGGCTACACCTTC. The encoded protein is CASSLESRNYGYTF.